These 25 T cell receptor beta chains were sequenced from one sample in a study of T cell clonotyping in hematopoietic cell transplantation. TCRdb's copy holds only in-frame clones and misses some; the assay was immunoSEQ multiplex PCR. The sample holds just under 20,000 clones, approximately 79% seen once. Sequencing was carried out using peripheral blood mononuclear cells. Receptors originate from a man between 60 and 75 years old in good health. Some clones in this sample may be carry-over from other donors' samples.

This clone was picked up one time. V gene TRBV9 combines with J gene TRBJ1-2, with 7 bases fitting TRBD1. Germline assignment: CDR1 SGDLS and CDR2 YYNGEE. The CDR3 sequence is 15 residues long. V was clipped by 4 bases and J by 0 bases; unmatched bases: 6. This CDR3 reads CASSTHRGPNYGYTF. For the CDR3, the DNA is TGTGCCAGCAGCACACACAGGGGACCTAACTATGGCTACACCTTC. The full variable domain, in which reference TRBV9 and TRBJ1-2 provide the parts outside the CDR3, is DSGVTQTPKHLITATGQRVTLRCSPRSGDLSVYWYQQSLDQGLQFLIQYYNGEERAKGNILERFSAQQFPDLHSELNLSSLELGDSALYFCASSTHRGPNYGYTFGSGTRLTVV.

The rearrangement uses TRBV30 and TRBJ1-5; possible D gene TRBD1, 5 bases. Germline V lookup: CDR1 GTSNPN, CDR2 SVGIG (reference sequence). V was trimmed by 4 bases and J by 0 bases, leaving 19 bases between them. The CDR3 has 17 amino acids. CDR3 residues: CAWNPGRDLNSNQPQHF. CDR3 in DNA: TGTGCCTGGAATCCAGGGAGGGATCTCAATAGCAATCAGCCCCAGCATTTT.

This sequence joins TRBV5-6 and TRBJ1-6; tentative D call: TRBD1 (6 bases). Trimming stripped 3 bases from V and 13 bases from J, with 17 bases between. Germline V gene data show CDR1 as SGHDT and CDR2 as YYEEEE. The CDR3 is 14 amino acids. The CDR3 coding sequence is TGTGCCAGCAGCTCGACGGGCTTGAGGGGGCCCCTCCACTTT. Protein product: CASSSTGLRGPLHF.

This rearrangement joins TRBV5-6 to TRBJ1-5; 8 nucleotides match TRBD1. CDR3 length: 15 residues. In germline, CDR1 is SGHDT, CDR2 YYEEEE. V was clipped by 2 bases and J by 3 bases; unmatched bases: 4. CDR3 in DNA: TGTGCCAGCAGCTTTGCAGGGGGCTACAATCAGCCCCAGCATTTT. Protein product: CASSFAGGYNQPQHF.

The gene calls are TRBV10-1 and TRBJ1-2; 7 bases map to TRBD1. Germline CDR1 reads WNHNN; CDR2 reads SYGVQD (reference sequence). V lost 3 bases to trimming and J lost 7 bases; unmatched junction nucleotides: 5. The CDR3 spans 13 residues. In DNA form, the CDR3 reads TGCGCCAGCAGTGAAGACAGGGATGGTGGCTACACCTTC. Translated, it gives CASSEDRDGGYTF.

This chain connects TRBV2 to TRBJ1-3; the D gene is possibly TRBD1 (6 bases). Trimming took off 4 bases at V and 2 bases at J, with 9 bases between the two ends. The CDR3 loop spans 14 amino acids. CDR1 and CDR2 from the germline V gene are SNHLY and FYNNEI. CDR3 residues: CASSGAGAGNTIYF. In DNA, the CDR3 is TGTGCCAGCAGTGGTGCAGGGGCTGGAAACACCATATATTTT.

In its sample, this clone was seen a few times. The genes are TRBV28 and TRBJ1-2; D unresolved. Looked up from germline, CDR1 is MDHEN and CDR2 is SYDVKM. This CDR3 comprises 15 residues. V lost 3 bases and J lost 4, with 15 bases in between. CDR3 protein: CASSFVQIDGYGYTF. The CDR3 coding sequence is TGTGCCAGCAGTTTTGTCCAGATAGACGGCTATGGCTACACCTTC.

This chain uses TRBV9 with TRBJ2-7; TRBD1 might be the D (6 bases). The V gene's germline CDR1 is SGDLS and CDR2 YYNGEE. The CDR3 loop spans 14 amino acids. V was trimmed by 4 bases and J by 0 bases, leaving 11 bases between them. CDR3: CASSSRDTSYEQYF. CDR3 bases: TGTGCCAGCAGCAGTCGGGACACCTCCTACGAGCAGTACTTC.

The chain has TRBV7-2 and TRBJ1-1, with no clear D. The germline V gene has CDR1 SGHTA and CDR2 FQGNSA. The germline V and J ends were trimmed by 2 bases and 0 bases, with 16 bases remaining between them. The CDR3 covers 17 residues. Here the CDR3 DNA reads TGTGCCAGCAGCTTATCGGTTCCAGCCCAGATGAACACTGAAGCTTTCTTT. It yields the protein CASSLSVPAQMNTEAFF.

The CDR3 nucleotides read TGTGCCAGCAGTCCTAGCTCCCGGTACCAAGAGACCCAGTACTTC. Translation gives CASSPSSRYQETQYF. The V and J genes are TRBV9 and TRBJ2-5, with D maybe TRBD2 (5 bases). The ends were cut back, 5 bases at V and 0 bases at J, with 14 bases in the middle. The germline CDR1 and CDR2 sequences are SGDLS and YYNGEE. The CDR3 is 15 amino acids. Full variable domain (rest looked up from reference TRBV9 and TRBJ2-5): DSGVTQTPKHLITATGQRVTLRCSPRSGDLSVYWYQQSLDQGLQFLIQYYNGEERAKGNILERFSAQQFPDLHSELNLSSLELGDSALYFCASSPSSRYQETQYFGPGTRLLVL.

This chain uses TRBV6-5 with TRBJ2-7; D might be TRBD2 (5 bases). Per the germline V gene, CDR1 is MNHEY and CDR2 is SVGAGI. Trimming pared 6 bases from V and 6 bases from J, leaving 15 bases between. This CDR3 has 13 amino acids. The CDR3 DNA is TGTGCCAGCAGCCCGGGATCCCCCGCCGAGCAGTACTTC. Translated: CASSPGSPAEQYF.

This clone is a singleton in its sample. The chain recombines TRBV6-1 with TRBJ2-5, with D possibly TRBD1 on 6 matching bases. Germline assignment: CDR1 MNHNS and CDR2 SASEGT. This CDR3 comprises 14 residues. Trimming left V 7 bases short and J 5 bases short, with 17 bases between. The CDR3 nucleotides read TGTGCCAGCACCGAGAGGGGTACAGGGGAGACCCAGTACTTC. Protein product: CASTERGTGETQYF.

The chain couples TRBV30 to TRBJ1-5, with D possibly matching TRBD1 (5 bases). CDR3 length equals 13 residues. Germline loops: CDR1 GTSNPN, CDR2 SVGIG (reference sequence). Trimming cost V 5 bases and J 1 base, with 9 bases left between them. CDR3 sequence: CAWGGRSNQPQHF. DNA for the CDR3: TGTGCCTGGGGGGGACGAAGCAATCAGCCCCAGCATTTT.

V gene TRBV30 combines with J gene TRBJ1-1; 12 positions agree with TRBD1. V dropped 4 bases and J dropped 1; count of bases not matched to a gene: 4. This CDR3 spans 15 amino acids. CDR1 GTSNPN and CDR2 SVGIG come from the germline V gene (reference sequence). The CDR3 sequence is CAWNGTGGGNTEAFF. DNA of the CDR3: TGTGCCTGGAATGGGACAGGGGGCGGGAACACTGAAGCTTTCTTT.

This sequence joins TRBV28 and TRBJ2-7; the D is unclear. Germline values: CDR1 MDHEN, CDR2 SYDVKM. The germline V and J ends were trimmed by 3 bases and 2 bases, with 5 bases remaining between them. The CDR3 has 12 amino acids. The CDR3 coding sequence is TGTGCCAGCAGTTTTTCAGCCTACGAGCAGTACTTC. The encoded protein is CASSFSAYEQYF.

This clone has just a few counts. The chain combines TRBV29-1 with TRBJ1-2; D is possibly TRBD1 (5 bases). V lost 6 bases, J lost 8 bases, and 19 bases lay in between. CDR1 SQVTM and CDR2 ANQGSEA come from the germline V gene. CDR3 length: 13 amino acids. In DNA, the CDR3 is TGCAGCGTCGAACAGGCCGTACCCACCGGCTACACCTTC. Its protein product is CSVEQAVPTGYTF.

V and J are TRBV30 and TRBJ1-5, with 9 bases lining up with TRBD1. Germline values: CDR1 GTSNPN, CDR2 SVGIG (reference sequence). The CDR3 has 16 residues. V lost 0 bases to trimming and J lost 6 bases; unmatched junction nucleotides: 9. CDR3 protein: CAWSVRGQGHGQPQHF. The DNA of the CDR3 is TGTGCCTGGAGTGTAAGGGGACAGGGCCACGGTCAGCCCCAGCATTTT.

This chain connects TRBV7-2 to TRBJ1-1, with 10 positions matching TRBD1. The trim removed 1 base at V and 5 bases at J, leaving 4 bases unmatched. Germline CDR1 SGHTA, CDR2 FQGNSA. CDR3 length: 15 amino acids. The CDR3 here is CASSLDGTGETEAFF. The CDR3 nucleotides are TGTGCCAGCAGCTTAGACGGGACAGGGGAGACTGAAGCTTTCTTT.

The rearrangement uses TRBV2 and TRBJ1-1; D is unclear. CDR1 and CDR2 (germline): SNHLY, FYNNEI. Trimming took off 0 bases at V and 11 bases at J, with 13 bases between the two ends. CDR3 length equals 13 residues. The CDR3 region has the DNA TGTGCCAGCAGTGAAGCGCGGACCGCGATCGCTTTCTTT. Translation gives CASSEARTAIAFF.

The rearrangement uses TRBV6-5 and TRBJ1-1, with a tentative D call TRBD1 (6 bases). The ends were cut back, 4 bases at V and 3 bases at J, with 9 bases in the middle. This CDR3 comprises 13 residues. Germline V gives CDR1 MNHEY, CDR2 SVGAGI. The CDR3 DNA is TGTGCCAGCAGTTCCGGACAGTACACTGAAGCTTTCTTT. It yields the protein CASSSGQYTEAFF.

This chain uses TRBV13 with TRBJ2-2; 10 bases are shared with TRBD2. This CDR3 is built from 19 residues. Per the germline V gene, CDR1 is PRHDT and CDR2 is FYEKMQ (reference sequence). V was pared by 4 bases and J by 1 base, with 12 bases of the junction left unmatched. CDR3 DNA: TGTGCCAGCAGCTCCTTTACGCCGGGACTAGCGAAGAACACCGGGGAGCTGTTTTTT. This encodes CASSSFTPGLAKNTGELFF.

V gene TRBV19 combines with J gene TRBJ1-3; TRBD1 matches 9 bases. CDR1 is LNHDA and CDR2 is SQIVND in the germline V gene (reference sequence). The CDR3 sequence is 15 residues long. The J segment lost 3 bases and the V segment lost 5 bases, leaving 5 bases of the junction unmatched. CDR3 sequence reads: CASSPRTGDGNTIYF. The CDR3 bases are TGTGCCAGTAGTCCCAGGACAGGGGATGGAAACACCATATATTTT. The whole variable domain, filled in from reference TRBV19 and TRBJ1-3, reads DGGITQSPKYLFRKEGQNVTLSCEQNLNHDAMYWYRQDPGQGLRLIYYSQIVNDFQKGDIAEGYSVSREKKESFPLTVTSAQKNPTAFYLCASSPRTGDGNTIYFGEGSWLTVV.

This sequence joins TRBV27 and TRBJ1-1; 8 bases are shared with TRBD1. In germline, CDR1 is MNHEY, CDR2 SMNVEV (reference sequence). The J segment lost 0 bases and the V segment lost 6 bases, leaving 12 bases of the junction unmatched. The length of the CDR3 is 17 residues. This CDR3 is CASRVGQGGSLNTEAFF. As DNA, the CDR3 is TGTGCCAGCAGGGTCGGACAGGGAGGGTCACTGAACACTGAAGCTTTCTTT.

In its sample, this clone was seen a few times. CDR3 sequence: CASSPGALQGEQYF. CDR3 DNA: TGTGCCAGCAGCCCAGGAGCCCTCCAGGGCGAGCAGTACTTC. The chain combines TRBV5-5 with TRBJ2-7; D may be TRBD1 (5 bases). V dropped 4 bases and J dropped 6 bases, with 17 bases sitting between them. Germline CDR1 reads SGHKS; CDR2 reads YYEKEE (reference sequence). The CDR3 has 14 amino acids.

The chain employs TRBV14 and TRBJ2-5; D is unresolved. Trimming pared 6 bases from V and 4 bases from J, leaving 12 bases between. Per the germline V gene, CDR1 is SGHDN and CDR2 is FVKESK. CDR3 length equals 13 residues. The CDR3 coding sequence is TGTGCCAGCAGACCATTAGACCGAGAGACCCAGTACTTC. Its protein is CASRPLDRETQYF.